These 8 T cell receptor beta chains were all obtained from the same sample, sequenced in a study of T cell responses to AZD1222 COVID-19 vaccine. TCRdb keeps only in-frame clones here, not all; method: immunoSEQ multiplex PCR. The sample shows roughly 80,000 clones, about 91% of them seen only once. The sample consisted of peripheral blood, taken 28 days after the second AZD1222 dose. These receptor sequences come from an adult who received the AZD1222 COVID-19 vaccine.

This rearrangement joins TRBV7-3 to TRBJ2-6; 9 nucleotides line up with TRBD1. The CDR3 has 19 residues. Germline lookup yields CDR1 SGHTA and CDR2 FQGTGA. V shed 5 bases and J 0 bases; nucleotides not matched to a gene: 11. Here the CDR3 DNA reads TGTGCCAGCAGCCCCTCGGGACAGGGCCCCAACTCTGGGGCCAACGTCCTGACTTTC. It translates to CASSPSGQGPNSGANVLTF.

This clone was detected only once. The chain uses TRBV19 and TRBJ2-7, with 11 bases identical to TRBD1. Germline V CDR1 and CDR2: LNHDA, SQIVND (reference sequence). The CDR3 runs to 15 residues. V was pared by 5 bases and J by 6 bases, with 9 bases of the junction left unmatched. CDR3 amino acids: CASSPPRGTGGEQYF. The DNA for the CDR3 is TGTGCCAGTAGTCCGCCCCGGGGGACAGGGGGCGAGCAGTACTTC.

The chain recombines TRBV2 with TRBJ2-1, with 8 bases that match TRBD1. With V trimmed by 8 bases and J by 4 bases, 4 bases remained unmatched. The CDR3 consists of 13 residues. Germline values: CDR1 SNHLY, CDR2 FYNNEI. The CDR3 protein is CASFGQGYNEQFF. The CDR3 DNA reads TGTGCCAGCTTTGGACAGGGTTACAATGAGCAGTTCTTC.

A single count supports this clone. This sequence joins TRBV19 and TRBJ2-7; 12 nucleotides match TRBD2. Per germline, CDR1 LNHDA and CDR2 SQIVND (reference sequence). This CDR3 spans 15 amino acids. The V gene end was trimmed by 8 bases and the J gene end by 1 base; junction bases not matched to a gene: 6. CDR3 bases: TGTGCCAGTGGACTGACTAGCGGGAGTTCCTACGAGCAGTACTTC. Protein product: CASGLTSGSSYEQYF.

The CDR3 sequence is CASTQGGVGGDTQYF. Written as DNA, the CDR3 is TGTGCCAGCACCCAAGGTGGGGTAGGCGGAGATACGCAGTATTTT. V usage is TRBV7-3 and J usage is TRBJ2-3; D not resolved. V was clipped by 7 bases and J by 5 bases, with 19 bases between them. This CDR3 region has 15 residues. The germline CDR1 and CDR2 sequences are SGHTA and FQGTGA.

The J gene is TRBJ1-1, the V gene TRBV5-1, with a weak D call TRBD1 (5 bases). V was cut by 4 bases and J by 0 bases, with 7 bases left in between. CDR1 and CDR2 from the germline V gene are SGHRS and YFSETQ. The CDR3 is 13 residues long. This chain's CDR3 is CASSRDLNTEAFF. CDR3 bases: TGCGCCAGCAGCAGGGACTTGAACACTGAAGCTTTCTTT.

The chain links TRBV24-1 to TRBJ2-7; maybe TRBD1 (6 bases). Germline V CDR1 and CDR2: KGHDR, SFDVKD. Trimming pared 7 bases from V and 2 bases from J, leaving 11 bases between. The CDR3 has 13 amino acids. The DNA of the CDR3 is TGTGCCACCAGCGTACAGGGAGCCTACGAGCAGTACTTC. Its translation is CATSVQGAYEQYF.

The chain recombines TRBV3-1 (or the pseudogene TRBV3-2) with TRBJ1-3, with TRBD1 identical over 8 bases. Germline-derived CDR1 and CDR2 are LGHDT and YNNKEL (reference sequence). The CDR3 runs to 14 residues. Trimming cost V 5 bases and J 1 base; bases outside gene matches: 1. Written as DNA, the CDR3 is TGTGCCAGCAGCTGGACAGGGTCTGGAAACACCATATATTTT. This sequence encodes CASSWTGSGNTIYF.